Included here is one T cell receptor (beta chain) sequence, with context. The CDR3 contains 14 residues. Trimming took 4 bases from V and 5 from J; bases not matched to a gene: 8. Germline loops: CDR1 GTSNPN, CDR2 SVGIG (reference sequence). Profiled with immunoSEQ multiplex PCR; TCRdb holds only in-frame clones, not every one. The sample records tens of thousands of clones, 90% to 95% being singletons. This sample was taken from a study of OX40 agonist ivuxolimab in advanced cancers. The source is an adult with an advanced solid tumor such as melanoma, head and neck, liver or kidney cancer. This specimen consisted of CD4+ or CD8+ T cells sorted from blood, obtained in a trial of the OX40 agonist ivuxolimab. This chain uses TRBV30 with TRBJ2-7, with 10 nucleotides matching TRBD2. CDR3 coding DNA: TGTGCCTGGACTAGCGGGAGTCGTCGCCACGAGCAGTACTTC. This translates into CAWTSGSRRHEQYF. The complete variable domain, with remaining parts taken from reference TRBV30 and TRBJ2-7, reads SQTIHQWPATLVQPVGSPLSLECTVEGTSNPNLYWYRQAAGRGLQLLFYSVGIGQISSEVPQNLSASRPQDRQFILSSKKLLLSDSGFYLCAWTSGSRRHEQYFGPGTRLTVT.